The subject of this entry is one T cell receptor beta chain. The entry originates in a study of cytomegalovirus exposure and HLA in healthy donors. The CDR3 consists of 15 residues. J was trimmed by 2 bases and V by 3 bases; bases with no gene match: 2. The germline gives CDR1 SGHTA, CDR2 FQGTGA. 60 Vbeta and 13 Jbeta primers were used in PCR. TCRdb's table, derived via immunoSEQ multiplex PCR, lists solely in-frame clones and lacks some. The table includes some 150,000 clones, around 80% detected once. The material sequenced was PBMCs. The V call is TRBV7-3, the J call TRBJ2-4; 9 nucleotides align to TRBD1. The TCR comes from a woman between 50 and 59 years old in good health and CMV-seropositive. The chain's CDR3 is CASSLTGGSKNIQYF. As DNA, the CDR3 is TGTGCCAGCAGCTTGACAGGGGGGTCCAAAAACATTCAGTACTTC.